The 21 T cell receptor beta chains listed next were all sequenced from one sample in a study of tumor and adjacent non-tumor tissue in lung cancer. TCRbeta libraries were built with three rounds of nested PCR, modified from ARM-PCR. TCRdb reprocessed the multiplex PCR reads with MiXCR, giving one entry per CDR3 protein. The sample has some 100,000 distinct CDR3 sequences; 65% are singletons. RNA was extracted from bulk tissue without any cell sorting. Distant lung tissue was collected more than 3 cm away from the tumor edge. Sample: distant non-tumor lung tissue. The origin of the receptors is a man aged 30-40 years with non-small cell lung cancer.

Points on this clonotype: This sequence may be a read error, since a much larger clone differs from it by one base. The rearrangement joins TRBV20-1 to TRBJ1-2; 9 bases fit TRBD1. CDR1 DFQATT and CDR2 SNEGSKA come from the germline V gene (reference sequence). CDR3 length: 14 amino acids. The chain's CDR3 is CNARDAGDRDGYTF. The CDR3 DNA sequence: TGCAATGCTAGAGATGCCGGGGACAGGGATGGCTACACCTTC.

For the CDR3, the DNA is TGTGCCAGCAACGACAGGGGCTCCACCGGGGAGCTGTTTTTT. This encodes CASNDRGSTGELFF. The chain couples TRBV2 to TRBJ2-2; 8 nucleotides align to TRBD1. The CDR3 runs to 14 residues. The germline gives CDR1 SNHLY, CDR2 FYNNEI. After removal of 7 bases from V and 4 bases from J, the junction contained 5 bases not matched to a gene.

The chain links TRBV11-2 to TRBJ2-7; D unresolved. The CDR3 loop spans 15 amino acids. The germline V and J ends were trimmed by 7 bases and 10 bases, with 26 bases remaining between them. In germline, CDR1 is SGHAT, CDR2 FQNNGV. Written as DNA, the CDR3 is TGTGCCAGCACCCAAGGGTGGGGAAGCTCCTTCGAACAGTACTTC. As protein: CASTQGWGSSFEQYF. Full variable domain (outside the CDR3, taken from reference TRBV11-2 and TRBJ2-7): EAGVAQSPRYKIIEKRQSVAFWCNPISGHATLYWYQQILGQGPKLLIQFQNNGVVDDSQLPKDRFSAERLKGVDSTLKIQPAKLEDSAVYLCASTQGWGSSFEQYFGPGTRLTVT.

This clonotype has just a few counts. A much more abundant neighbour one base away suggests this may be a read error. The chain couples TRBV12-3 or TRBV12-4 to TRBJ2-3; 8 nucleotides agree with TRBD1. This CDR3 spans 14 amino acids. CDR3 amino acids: CVSSSPDRADTQYF. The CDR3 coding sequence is TGTGTCAGCAGTTCCCCGGACAGGGCAGATACGCAGTATTTT.

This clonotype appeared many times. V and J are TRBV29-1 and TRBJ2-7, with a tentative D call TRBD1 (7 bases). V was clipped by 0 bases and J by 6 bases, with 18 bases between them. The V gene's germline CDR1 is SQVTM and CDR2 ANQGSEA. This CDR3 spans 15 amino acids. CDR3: CSVEDRGTANGEQYF. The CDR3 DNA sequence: TGCAGCGTTGAAGATCGGGGGACAGCCAACGGCGAGCAGTACTTC.

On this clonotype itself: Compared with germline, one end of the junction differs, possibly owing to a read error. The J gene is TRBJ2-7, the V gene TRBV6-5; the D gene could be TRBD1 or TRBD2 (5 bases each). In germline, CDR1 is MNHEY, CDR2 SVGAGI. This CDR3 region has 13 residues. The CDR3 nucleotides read TGTGCCAGCAGTTACGGGGCGGGCTACGAGCAATACTTC. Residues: CASSYGAGYEQYF.

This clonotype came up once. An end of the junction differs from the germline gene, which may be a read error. The DNA of the CDR3 is TGTGCCATCAGCCCCGGGGCTCATGGGGCCAACGTCATGGCATTC. This codes for CAISPGAHGANVMAF. This sequence joins TRBV10-3 and TRBJ2-6; either TRBD1 or TRBD2 may fit D (5 bases each). Germline V gene lookup returns CDR1 ENHRY and CDR2 SYGVKD. The CDR3 has 15 amino acids.

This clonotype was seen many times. The CDR3 DNA follows: TGCGCCAGCAGCTTGGACCCTGGGGGCTCTGAAGCTTTCTTT. This gives the protein CASSLDPGGSEAFF. V usage is TRBV5-1 and J usage is TRBJ1-1; D is perhaps TRBD1 (6 bases). The V end lost 0 bases, the J end lost 6 bases, and 12 bases lay between the germline ends. The CDR3 extends over 14 amino acids. Germline CDR1 and CDR2: SGHRS and YFSETQ. Full variable domain (rest looked up from reference TRBV5-1 and TRBJ1-1): KAGVTQTPRYLIKTRGQQVTLSCSPISGHRSVSWYQQTPGQGLQFLFEYFSETQRNKGNFPGRFSGRQFSNSRSEMNVSTLELGDSALYLCASSLDPGGSEAFFGQGTRLTVV.

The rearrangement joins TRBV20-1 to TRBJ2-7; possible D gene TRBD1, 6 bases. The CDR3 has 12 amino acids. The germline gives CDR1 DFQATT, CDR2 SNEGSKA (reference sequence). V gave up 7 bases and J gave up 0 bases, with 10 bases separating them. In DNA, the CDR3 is TGCAGTGGAGAAGGGGGCTCCTACGAGCAGTACTTC. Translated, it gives CSGEGGSYEQYF.

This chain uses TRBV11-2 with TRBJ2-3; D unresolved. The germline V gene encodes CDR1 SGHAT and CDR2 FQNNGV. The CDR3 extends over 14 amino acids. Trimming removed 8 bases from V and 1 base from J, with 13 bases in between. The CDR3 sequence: CASCLEPGTDTQYF. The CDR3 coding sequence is TGTGCCAGCTGCCTAGAACCGGGCACAGATACGCAGTATTTT.

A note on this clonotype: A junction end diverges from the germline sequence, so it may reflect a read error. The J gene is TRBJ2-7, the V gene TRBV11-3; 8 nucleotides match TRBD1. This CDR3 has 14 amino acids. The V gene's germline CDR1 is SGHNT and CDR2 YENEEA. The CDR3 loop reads CATSLVTGVYEQYF. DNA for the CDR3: TGTGCCACCAGCTTAGTGACAGGGGTGTACGAGCAGTACTTC.

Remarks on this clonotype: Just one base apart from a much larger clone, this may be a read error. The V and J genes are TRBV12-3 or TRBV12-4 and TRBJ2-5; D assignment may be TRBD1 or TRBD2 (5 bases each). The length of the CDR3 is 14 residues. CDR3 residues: CASSPPGLQVTQYF. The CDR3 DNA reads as TGTGCCAGCAGTCCGCCGGGGCTCCAAGTGACCCAGTACTTC.

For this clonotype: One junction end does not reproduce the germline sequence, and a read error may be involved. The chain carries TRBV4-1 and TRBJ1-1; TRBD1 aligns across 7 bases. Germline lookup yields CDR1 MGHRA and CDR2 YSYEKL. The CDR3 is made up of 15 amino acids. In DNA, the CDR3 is TGTGCCAGCAGCCAAGGTGAGGGGGCAGACACTGAAGCTTTCTTT. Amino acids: CASSQGEGADTEAFF.

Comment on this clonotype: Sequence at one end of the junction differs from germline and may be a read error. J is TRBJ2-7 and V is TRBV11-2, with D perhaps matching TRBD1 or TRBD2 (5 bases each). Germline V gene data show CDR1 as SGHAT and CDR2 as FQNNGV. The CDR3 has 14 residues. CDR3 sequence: CASSLLNGTYEQYF. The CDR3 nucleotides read TGTGCCAGCAGCTTATTGAACGGGACCTACGAGCAATACTTC.

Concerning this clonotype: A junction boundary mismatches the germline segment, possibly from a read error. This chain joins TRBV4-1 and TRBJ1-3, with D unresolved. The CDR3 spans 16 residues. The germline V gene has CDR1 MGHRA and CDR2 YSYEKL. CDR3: CVSSQASRGSGNTIYF. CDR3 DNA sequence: TGCGTCAGCAGCCAAGCCTCCAGAGGATCTGGAAACACCATATACTTT.

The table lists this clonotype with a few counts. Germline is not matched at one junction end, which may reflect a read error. The CDR3 reads CVSSPSRAGGYQETQCF. The CDR3 DNA sequence: TGTGTCAGCAGCCCCTCTCGAGCGGGAGGGTACCAAGAGACCCAGTGCTTC. The chain has TRBV11-2 and TRBJ2-5; 10 nucleotides align to TRBD2. The CDR3 is made up of 17 amino acids. The germline gives CDR1 SGHAT, CDR2 FQNNGV. Filled out from reference TRBV11-2 and TRBJ2-5, the complete variable domain reads EAGVAQSPRYKIIEKRQSVAFWCNPISGHATLYWYQQILGQGPKLLIQFQNNGVVDDSQLPKDRFSAERLKGVDSTLKIQPAKLEDSAVYLCVSSPSRAGGYQETQCFGPGTRLLVL.

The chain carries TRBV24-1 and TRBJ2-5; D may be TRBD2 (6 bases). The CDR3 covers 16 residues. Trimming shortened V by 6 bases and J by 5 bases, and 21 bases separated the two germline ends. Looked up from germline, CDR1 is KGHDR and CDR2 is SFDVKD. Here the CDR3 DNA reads TGTGCCACCAGTCATGGTGAGGCGGGGACTTCGGAGACCCAGTACTTC. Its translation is CATSHGEAGTSETQYF.

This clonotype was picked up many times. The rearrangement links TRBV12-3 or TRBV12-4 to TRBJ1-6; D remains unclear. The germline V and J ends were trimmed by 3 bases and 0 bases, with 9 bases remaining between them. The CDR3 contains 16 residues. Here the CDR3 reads CASSFDDSSYNSPLHF. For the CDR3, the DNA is TGTGCCAGCAGTTTCGACGATAGCTCCTATAATTCACCCCTCCACTTT.

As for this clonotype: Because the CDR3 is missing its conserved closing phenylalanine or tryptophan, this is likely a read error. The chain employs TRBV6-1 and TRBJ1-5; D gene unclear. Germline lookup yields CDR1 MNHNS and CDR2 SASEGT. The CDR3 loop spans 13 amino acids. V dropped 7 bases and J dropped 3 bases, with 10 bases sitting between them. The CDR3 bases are TGTGCCAGCATGAGGGCACACAATCAGCCCCAGCATGTT. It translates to CASMRAHNQPQHV.

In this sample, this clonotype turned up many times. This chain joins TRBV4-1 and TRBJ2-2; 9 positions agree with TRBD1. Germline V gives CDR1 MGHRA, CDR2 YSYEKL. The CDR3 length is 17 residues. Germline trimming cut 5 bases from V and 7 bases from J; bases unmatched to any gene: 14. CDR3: CASSRSNGGTGNGELFF. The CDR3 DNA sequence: TGCGCCAGCAGCAGATCGAATGGAGGGACAGGGAACGGGGAGCTGTTTTTT.

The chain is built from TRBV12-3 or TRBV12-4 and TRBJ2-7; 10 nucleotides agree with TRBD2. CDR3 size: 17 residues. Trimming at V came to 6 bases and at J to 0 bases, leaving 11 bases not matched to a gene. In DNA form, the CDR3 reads TGTGCCAGCAGCTCAGGTCTAGCGGGAGAGAACTCCTACGAGCAGTACTTC. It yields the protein CASSSGLAGENSYEQYF.